Listed below are T cell receptor beta chains from one sample, sequenced in a study of cytomegalovirus exposure and HLA in healthy donors. Sequenced by immunoSEQ multiplex PCR; TCRdb stores in-frame clones only, minus some. The sample has 150,000 to 200,000 clones; roughly three quarters are singletons. The sequencing input was PBMCs. These receptor sequences come from a woman aged 25 to 45 in good health and CMV-seropositive. Each CDR3 is given with its conserved first and last residue. The order of the fields is CDR3 length, J gene, V gene, clone size, D gene, CDR3 protein, CDR3 DNA. D genes are given only for firm matches. Only some rows state a clone size, as once, few, many or a class for expanded clones.

length: 14
J: TRBJ1-1
V: TRBV4-1
size: .
D: .
CDR3: CASRALGGNTEAFF
DNA: TGCGCCAGCAGGGCTTTAGGGGGGAACACTGAAGCTTTCTTT

length: 16
J: TRBJ1-5
V: TRBV19
size: .
D: TRBD1
CDR3: CASSMGQDLSNQPQHF
DNA: TGTGCCAGTAGTATGGGACAGGACCTTAGCAATCAGCCCCAGCATTTT

length: 15
J: TRBJ1-4
V: TRBV4-2
size: once
D: .
CDR3: CASSQDRGVGEKLFF
DNA: TGTGCCAGCAGCCAAGATCGGGGGGTGGGTGAAAAACTGTTTTTT

length: 13
J: TRBJ2-5
V: TRBV19
size: once
D: .
CDR3: CASSVGLQETQYF
DNA: TGTGCCAGTAGTGTGGGACTGCAAGAGACCCAGTACTTC

length: 13
J: TRBJ1-5
V: TRBV11-2
size: .
D: .
CDR3: CASSSGGNQPQHF
DNA: TGTGCCAGCAGCTCGGGGGGTAATCAGCCCCAGCATTTT

length: 16
J: TRBJ2-5
V: TRBV28
size: .
D: TRBD1
CDR3: CASSLGGQGRRETQYF
DNA: TGTGCCAGCAGTTTAGGGGGACAGGGGAGGAGGGAGACCCAGTACTTC

length: 15
J: TRBJ2-7
V: TRBV28
size: few
D: .
CDR3: CASTPRGGTSYEQYF
DNA: TGTGCCAGCACCCCTCGAGGGGGTACCTCCTACGAGCAGTACTTC

length: 18
J: TRBJ2-7
V: TRBV7-2
size: once
D: TRBD2
CDR3: CASSLEVRWGGVWDEQYF
DNA: TGTGCCAGCAGCTTAGAAGTAAGGTGGGGGGGGGTATGGGACGAGCAGTACTTC

length: 13
J: TRBJ2-3
V: TRBV5-1
size: .
D: TRBD2
CDR3: CASSREGTDTQYF
DNA: TGCGCCAGCAGCCGGGAGGGCACAGATACGCAGTATTTT

length: 16
J: TRBJ2-2
V: TRBV7-9
size: few
D: TRBD1
CDR3: CASSLAGQPNTGELFF
DNA: TGTGCCAGCAGCTTAGCGGGACAGCCGAACACCGGGGAGCTGTTTTTT

length: 15
J: TRBJ1-3
V: TRBV11-2
size: .
D: TRBD1
CDR3: CASSFRTGTGNTIYF
DNA: TGTGCCAGCAGCTTCAGGACAGGCACTGGAAACACCATATATTTT

length: 13
J: TRBJ1-2
V: TRBV30
size: few
D: .
CDR3: CAWSVQEGGGYTF
DNA: TGTGCCTGGAGTGTACAAGAAGGGGGTGGCTACACCTTC

length: 13
J: TRBJ2-1
V: TRBV6-6
size: .
D: TRBD2
CDR3: CASEWAGDNEQFF
DNA: TGTGCCAGCGAATGGGCGGGAGACAATGAGCAGTTCTTC

length: 14
J: TRBJ2-3
V: TRBV4-1
size: .
D: .
CDR3: CASSQERGTDTQYF
DNA: TGCGCCAGCAGCCAAGAACGGGGCACAGATACGCAGTATTTT

length: 16
J: TRBJ2-7
V: TRBV7-2
size: .
D: TRBD2
CDR3: CASSKTLAGSRHEQYF
DNA: TGTGCCAGCAGCAAGACCCTAGCGGGCTCAAGGCACGAGCAGTACTTC

length: 14
J: TRBJ2-5
V: TRBV28
size: .
D: TRBD2
CDR3: CASSFLAGLETQYF
DNA: TGTGCCAGCAGTTTCCTAGCGGGGTTAGAGACCCAGTACTTC

length: 14
J: TRBJ2-1
V: TRBV25-1
size: .
D: .
CDR3: CASSEFGPYNEQFF
DNA: TGTGCCAGCAGTGAATTTGGCCCATACAATGAGCAGTTCTTC

length: 14
J: TRBJ1-4
V: TRBV7-9
size: .
D: .
CDR3: CASSRQSTNEKLFF
DNA: TGTGCCAGCAGCCGACAGTCAACTAATGAAAAACTGTTTTTT

length: 16
J: TRBJ2-3
V: TRBV28
size: few
D: .
CDR3: CASSPARGAVTDTQYF
DNA: TGTGCCAGCAGTCCCGCCAGGGGTGCGGTCACAGATACGCAGTATTTT

length: 14
J: TRBJ2-5
V: TRBV5-1
size: .
D: .
CDR3: CASGPTGREETQYF
DNA: TGCGCCAGCGGCCCTACAGGGAGGGAAGAGACCCAGTACTTC

length: 14
J: TRBJ2-5
V: TRBV28
size: .
D: .
CDR3: CASTQGSPLGTQYF
DNA: TGTGCCAGCACCCAGGGGTCCCCATTGGGAACCCAGTACTTC

length: 15
J: TRBJ1-2
V: TRBV9
size: .
D: .
CDR3: CASSVGSRGGDGYTF
DNA: TGTGCCAGCAGCGTGGGTAGTCGAGGAGGCGATGGCTACACCTTC

length: 15
J: TRBJ1-1
V: TRBV5-8
size: few
D: TRBD1
CDR3: CASSVRDSLNTEAFF
DNA: TGTGCCAGCAGCGTCCGGGACAGCCTGAACACTGAAGCTTTCTTT